The 22 T cell receptor beta chains given below trace back to one sample, sequenced in a study of tumor and adjacent non-tumor tissue in lung cancer. Three rounds of nested PCR, following a modified ARM-PCR protocol, produced the TCRbeta library. TCRdb re-called the multiplex PCR reads with MiXCR, one entry per CDR3 protein. Seen here are approximately 110,000 distinct CDR3 sequences, roughly two thirds observed once, and the top ten hold over 15%. This sample's RNA came from whole unsorted tissue. This non-tumor lung sample came from over 3 cm beyond the tumor edge. Sequenced: distant non-tumor lung tissue. These receptors were collected from a man in his fifties or sixties with non-small cell lung cancer.

This clonotype was found a few times. The gene calls are TRBV2 and TRBJ2-7; a possible D gene is TRBD1 (5 bases). Germline V CDR1 and CDR2: SNHLY, FYNNEI. With 6 bases removed from V and 4 bases from J, the gap between germline ends came to 7 bases. This CDR3 spans 11 amino acids. CDR3 nucleotide sequence: TGTGCCAGCAGGCAGGGTTACGAGCAGTACTTC. This encodes CASRQGYEQYF.

On this clonotype: Since the CDR3 does not end with the conserved phenylalanine or tryptophan, this likely comes from a read error. This chain connects TRBV12-3 or TRBV12-4 to TRBJ1-2, with a tentative D call TRBD1 (6 bases). V lost 7 bases and J lost 9, with 18 bases in between. The CDR3 is 13 amino acids. The DNA of the CDR3 is TGTGCCAGCACCCCGGATGGGGGCCCAAGCTACACCTCC. Residues: CASTPDGGPSYTS.

About this clonotype: The junction departs from germline at one end; a sequencing error may be responsible. The rearrangement joins TRBV29-1 to TRBJ1-1; a weak D match, TRBD1 (6 bases). The CDR3 runs to 11 residues. CDR1 and CDR2 (germline): SQVTM, ANQGSEA. The CDR3 protein is CSVGPGGAALF. DNA for the CDR3: TGCAGCGTTGGCCCCGGGGGGGCAGCTCTCTTT.

This clonotype was seen at least ten times. This chain connects TRBV6-1 to TRBJ2-3, with 7 bases aligning to TRBD1. The CDR3 has 14 amino acids. V trimming: 11 bases; J trimming: 0 bases; junction bases outside the gene matches: 8. Germline values: CDR1 MNHNS, CDR2 SASEGT. The CDR3 spells CAGGQSPSTDTQYF. CDR3 in DNA: TGTGCCGGGGGACAGAGCCCCAGCACAGATACGCAGTATTTT.

Concerning this clonotype: Sequence at one end of the junction differs from germline and may be a read error. The chain uses TRBV12-3 or TRBV12-4 and TRBJ1-1, with D unresolved. There are 14 residues in the CDR3. CDR3 sequence reads: CASSFSGVNTETFF. The DNA for the CDR3 is TGTGCCAGCAGTTTTAGTGGGGTCAACACTGAAACTTTCTTT.

This chain joins TRBV29-1 and TRBJ2-1, with D unresolved. The CDR3 contains 12 residues. CDR1 and CDR2 (germline): SQVTM, ANQGSEA. DNA of the CDR3: TGCAGTGCTAGGACGATGGGCAATGAGCAGTTCTTC. Its protein is CSARTMGNEQFF.

Points on this clonotype: A single base separates this from a much larger clone, so it may be a read error. The V and J genes are TRBV5-6 and TRBJ2-3; 13 nucleotides line up with TRBD2. Germline V gene data show CDR1 as SGHDT and CDR2 as YYEEEE. This CDR3 is built from 16 residues. CDR3 protein: CASSHTSGRASDTEYF. The CDR3 nucleotides read TGTGCCAGCAGCCATACTAGCGGGAGGGCGAGTGATACGGAGTATTTT.

This clonotype was picked up a small number of times. This may arise from a read error, as a much more abundant clone is one base away. The J gene is TRBJ2-7, the V gene TRBV6-2 or TRBV6-3; no clear D. Germline V gene data show CDR1 as MNHEY and CDR2 as SVGEGT. The germline V and J ends were trimmed by 6 bases and 5 bases, with 14 bases remaining between them. CDR3 length: 13 residues. The CDR3 protein is CASRPHGSDEQYF. The CDR3 DNA follows: TGTGCCAGCAGACCCCACGGGTCCGACGAGCAGTACTTC.

This clonotype was detected once. The chain employs TRBV11-2 and TRBJ2-3; D uncertain. In germline, CDR1 is SGHAT, CDR2 FQNNGV. The CDR3 consists of 13 residues. V was cut by 7 bases and J by 1 base, with 9 bases left in between. The CDR3 region has the DNA TGTGCCAGCACCGAGACGGGCACAGATACGCAGTATTTT. It is translated as CASTETGTDTQYF.

V and J are TRBV6-2 or TRBV6-3 and TRBJ1-1; no definite D call. The V end was cut by 3 bases, the J end by 1 base, with 9 bases between. The CDR3 totals 14 residues. The germline V gene has CDR1 MNHEY and CDR2 SVGEGT. CDR3 coding DNA: TGTGCCAGCAGTTATGGGCAGCCGAACACTGAAGCTTTCTTT. It translates to CASSYGQPNTEAFF.

This clonotype was seen only once. This sequence may be a read error, since a much larger clone differs from it by one base. The CDR3 does not close with the conserved phenylalanine or tryptophan, likely indicating a read error. This CDR3 reads CSARDNPNEQYL. The CDR3 nucleotides read TGCAGTGCTAGAGACAACCCCAACGAGCAGTACTTA. The rearrangement uses TRBV20-1 and TRBJ2-7, with no clear D. Trimming shortened V by 0 bases and J by 5 bases, and 8 bases separated the two germline ends. This CDR3 has 12 amino acids. CDR1 is DFQATT, CDR2 SNEGSKA, per germline (reference sequence).

This clonotype occurred once. The chain has TRBV10-3 and TRBJ1-1; TRBD1 matches at 7 bases. The CDR3 sequence is 13 residues long. Germline CDR1 reads ENHRY; CDR2 reads SYGVKD. CDR3 in amino acids: CTTIGTEATEAFF. CDR3 coding DNA: TGTACCACGATCGGGACAGAGGCGACTGAAGCTTTCTTT.

On this clonotype itself: A much larger clone lies a single base off, so this may be a read error. The chain employs TRBV5-1 and TRBJ2-2; perhaps TRBD1 as D (5 bases). Germline CDR1 is SGHRS and CDR2 is YFSETQ. The length of the CDR3 is 15 residues. CDR3 DNA sequence: TGCACCAGCTTCCAGGGTGCAGGATACACCGGGGAGCTGTTTTTT. As protein: CTSFQGAGYTGELFF.

As concerns this clonotype: One base away lies a much larger clone, so this may be a sequencing read error. V gene TRBV7-9 combines with J gene TRBJ1-3; the D is unclear. This CDR3 contains 16 residues. Trimming cost V 2 bases and J 0 bases, with 11 bases left between them. CDR1 and CDR2 (germline): SEHNR, FQNEAQ (reference sequence). The CDR3 is CASSLSSRLSGNTIYF. CDR3 DNA: TGTGCCAGCAGCTTAAGTTCGAGGCTCTCTGGAAACACCATATATTTT.

This clonotype has more than one count but fewer than ten. This may be a read error, as it is one base from a much larger clone. The final CDR3 position lacks the conserved phenylalanine or tryptophan, pointing to a likely read error. The V call is TRBV4-1, the J call TRBJ2-1, with D tentatively TRBD2 (6 bases). V lost 0 bases and J 4 bases, leaving 16 bases between the germline ends. The germline CDR1 and CDR2 sequences are MGHRA and YSYEKL. The CDR3 runs to 17 residues. DNA for the CDR3: TGCGCCAGCAGCCAAGATCCCCCGGGAGTTCAGTACAATGAGCAGTTCCTC. The encoded protein is CASSQDPPGVQYNEQFL.

The chain carries TRBV25-1 and TRBJ1-3, with no clear D. Germline CDR1 reads MGHDK; CDR2 reads SYGVNS. V was trimmed by 7 bases and J by 1 base, leaving 11 bases between them. This CDR3 has 14 amino acids. CDR3 coding DNA: TGTGCCAGCACCCTCGCAGAATCTGGAAACACCATATATTTT. It translates to CASTLAESGNTIYF. The variable domain in full, completed from reference TRBV25-1 and TRBJ1-3, reads EADIYQTPRYLVIGTGKKITLECSQTMGHDKMYWYQQDPGMELHLIHYSYGVNSTEKGDLSSESTVSRIRTEHFPLTLESARPSHTSQYLCASTLAESGNTIYFGEGSWLTVV.

To note about this clonotype: Possible read error: a much larger clone is one base away. The rearrangement uses TRBV7-8 and TRBJ2-7; TRBD2 aligns across 7 bases. CDR3 length: 15 residues. Germline V gene data show CDR1 as SGHVS and CDR2 as FQNEAQ. The CDR3 bases are TGTACCAGCAAGGCCGGAACTAGCGAAAACTACGAGCAGTACTTC. Protein sequence: CTSKAGTSENYEQYF. Supplemented by reference TRBV7-8 and TRBJ2-7, the full variable domain reads GAGVSQSPRYKVAKRGQDVALRCDPISGHVSLFWYQQALGQGPEFLTYFQNEAQLDKSGLPSDRFFAERPEGSVSTLKIQRTQQEDSAVYLCTSKAGTSENYEQYFGPGTRLTVT.

Notes on this clonotype: Its ends do not fully match the called genes, so a read error is possible. This rearrangement joins TRBV12-3 or TRBV12-4 to TRBJ2-6; D remains ambiguous. This CDR3 region has 12 residues. CDR3: CATQSGVNVLSF. The CDR3 region has the DNA TGTGCCACACAATCTGGGGTCAACGTCCTGTCTTTC.

This clonotype has only a few counts. It may be a read error: a sequence one base away is much more abundant. V and J are TRBV29-1 and TRBJ2-1; D tentatively fits TRBD1 or TRBD2 (5 bases each). This CDR3 is 14 amino acids long. Germline V gene sequence: CDR1 SQVTM, CDR2 ANQGSEA. CDR3 nucleotides: TGCAGTGGGTGGGGGACGGCCATCTACAATGAGCAGTTCTTC. Translating gives CSGWGTAIYNEQFF.

This clonotype has at least ten counts. The chain recombines TRBV5-1 with TRBJ1-4; no clear D gene. Deletions cut 2 bases from V and 0 bases from J, with 14 bases between. CDR3 size: 17 residues. CDR1 SGHRS and CDR2 YFSETQ come from the germline V gene. This CDR3 is CASSLQGRRATNEKLFF. The CDR3 DNA follows: TGCGCCAGCAGCTTACAAGGAAGAAGGGCAACTAATGAAAAACTGTTTTTT.

This clonotype was picked up many times. The chain couples TRBV6-1 to TRBJ2-1; 13 bases are a match to TRBD2. CDR3 size: 16 residues. J was trimmed by 10 bases and V by 6 bases; bases with no gene match: 12. CDR1 and CDR2 (germline): MNHNS, SASEGT. The CDR3: CASSPRTSGSSGEQFF. CDR3 DNA sequence: TGTGCCAGCAGCCCCCGGACTAGCGGGAGTTCGGGCGAGCAGTTCTTC.

The chain is built from TRBV11-2 and TRBJ2-1, with 8 nucleotides matching TRBD2. The CDR3 contains 14 residues. Per germline, CDR1 SGHAT and CDR2 FQNNGV. The CDR3 region is CAISLVGRAGEQFF. Written as DNA, the CDR3 is TGTGCTATCAGCTTAGTCGGGAGGGCCGGTGAGCAGTTCTTC.